A selection of T cell receptor beta chains follows, all from one sample in a study of blood T cell repertoires in COVID-19. Some clones are missing from TCRdb's copy, which holds only in-frame ones; the method was immunoSEQ multiplex PCR. Among tens of thousands of clones, about 90% were seen once, and the ten largest hold about 5.1%. Source material: peripheral blood. The receptors derive from an elderly man in a cohort sampled during active COVID-19. Each CDR3 is given without its conserved first and last residue.

cdr3_aa: ASSPGQGSYNEQF
j_call: TRBJ2-1
v_call: TRBV18

cdr3_aa: AISESTVSGNTIY
j_call: TRBJ1-3
v_call: TRBV10-3

cdr3_aa: ASSQTPGYGYT
j_call: TRBJ1-2
v_call: TRBV14

cdr3_aa: ASSRTPSSPLH
j_call: TRBJ1-6
v_call: TRBV12-3/TRBV12-4

cdr3_aa: ASSLAFPDEQY
j_call: TRBJ2-7
v_call: TRBV7-9

cdr3_aa: ALPRLAGVTDTQY
j_call: TRBJ2-3
v_call: TRBV30

cdr3_aa: ASQAADRETQY
j_call: TRBJ2-5
v_call: TRBV19

cdr3_aa: AISESGGITDTQY
j_call: TRBJ2-3
v_call: TRBV10-3

cdr3_aa: ASSQGRVRGNQPQH
j_call: TRBJ1-5
v_call: TRBV3-1/TRBV3-2

cdr3_aa: ASSTIAGGQETQY
j_call: TRBJ2-5
v_call: TRBV7-3

cdr3_aa: ASSLNPQETQY
j_call: TRBJ2-5
v_call: TRBV5-4

cdr3_aa: ASSIAGRVTEAF
j_call: TRBJ1-1
v_call: TRBV19

cdr3_aa: ACGQGDYGYT
j_call: TRBJ1-2
v_call: TRBV30

cdr3_aa: AGRTGVGYT
j_call: TRBJ1-2
v_call: TRBV23-1

cdr3_aa: ATSRDVRTGGSEQY
j_call: TRBJ2-7
v_call: TRBV15

cdr3_aa: ASTPDRPNNEQF
j_call: TRBJ2-1
v_call: TRBV5-1

cdr3_aa: ASSVGRDRGYEQY
j_call: TRBJ2-7
v_call: TRBV7-2

cdr3_aa: ASSEGVAYEQY
j_call: TRBJ2-7
v_call: TRBV3-1/TRBV3-2

cdr3_aa: ASSWTGTAYNEQF
j_call: TRBJ2-1
v_call: TRBV5-8

cdr3_aa: ASSQRDTTYGYT
j_call: TRBJ1-2
v_call: TRBV7-2